The clone carrying this TCR beta chain was seen a handful of times. Germline CDR1 and CDR2: MRHNA and SNTAGT. After removal of 0 bases from V and 3 bases from J, the junction contained 0 bases not matched to a gene. This CDR3 comprises 15 residues. This table comes from immunoSEQ multiplex PCR, and its TCRdb copy is limited to in-frame clones, with some not included. Counted here are about 80,000 clones, approximately 97% occurring once; the ten biggest clones make up about 0.19%. The sample comes from a study of technical replicates of blood from a few donors. The sample comprised T cells isolated from PBMCs. The J gene is TRBJ2-1, the V gene TRBV6-4; 9 bases fit TRBD1. The sequence was collected from a human donor in good health. CDR3 coding DNA: TGTGCCAGCAGTGACTCGACAGGGGGCTACAATGAGCAGTTCTTC. Its protein product is CASSDSTGGYNEQFF.